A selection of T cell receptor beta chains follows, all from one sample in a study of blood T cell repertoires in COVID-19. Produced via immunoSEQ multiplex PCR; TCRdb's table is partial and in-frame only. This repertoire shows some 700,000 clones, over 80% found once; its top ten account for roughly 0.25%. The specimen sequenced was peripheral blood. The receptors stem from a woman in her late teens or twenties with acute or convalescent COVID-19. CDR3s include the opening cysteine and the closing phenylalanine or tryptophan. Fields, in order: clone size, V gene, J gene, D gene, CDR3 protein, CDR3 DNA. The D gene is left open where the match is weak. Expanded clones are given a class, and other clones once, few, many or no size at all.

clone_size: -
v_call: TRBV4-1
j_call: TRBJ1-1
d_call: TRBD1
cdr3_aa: CASSQPRRGSEAFF
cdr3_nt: TGCGCCAGCAGCCAACCCCGCAGGGGGTCTGAAGCTTTCTTT

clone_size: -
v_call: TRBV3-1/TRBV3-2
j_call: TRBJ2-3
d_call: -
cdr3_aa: CASSQDKRGWGDTQYF
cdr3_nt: TGTGCCAGCAGCCAAGATAAGCGAGGGTGGGGAGATACGCAGTATTTT

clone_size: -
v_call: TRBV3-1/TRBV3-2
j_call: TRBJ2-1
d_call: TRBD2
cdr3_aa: CASSQNRPSGLIGEQFF
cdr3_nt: TGTGCCAGCAGCCAAAATCGGCCTAGCGGCCTCATCGGTGAGCAGTTCTTC

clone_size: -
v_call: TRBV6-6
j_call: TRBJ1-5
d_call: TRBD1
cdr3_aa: CASRDRGSNQPQHF
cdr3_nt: TGTGCCAGCAGAGACAGGGGTAGCAATCAGCCCCAGCATTTT

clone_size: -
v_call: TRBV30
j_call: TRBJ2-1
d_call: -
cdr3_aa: CAWSAFDSYHEQFF
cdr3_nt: TGTGCCTGGAGTGCCTTCGACAGTTACCATGAGCAGTTCTTC

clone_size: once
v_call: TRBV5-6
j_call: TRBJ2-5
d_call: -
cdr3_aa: CASSLVGGGETQYF
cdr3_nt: TGTGCCAGCAGCTTGGTTGGGGGCGGGGAGACCCAGTACTTC

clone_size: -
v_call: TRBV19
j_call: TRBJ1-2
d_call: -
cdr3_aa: CASLDRWGVYYTF
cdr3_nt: TGTGCCAGCTTAGACAGGTGGGGAGTCTATTACACCTTC

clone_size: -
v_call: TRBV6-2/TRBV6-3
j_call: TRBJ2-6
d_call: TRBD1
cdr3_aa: CASSSDRIAGANVLTF
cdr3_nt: TGTGCCAGCAGTTCGGACAGGATAGCCGGGGCCAACGTCCTGACTTTC

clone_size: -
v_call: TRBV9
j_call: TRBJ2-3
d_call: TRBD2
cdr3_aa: CASSRTSGGYTDTQYF
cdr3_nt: TGTGCCAGCAGCCGCACTAGCGGGGGTTACACAGATACGCAGTATTTT

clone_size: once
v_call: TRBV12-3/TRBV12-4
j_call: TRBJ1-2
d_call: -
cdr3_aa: CASSPGDYGYTF
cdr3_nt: TGTGCCAGCAGCCCCGGAGACTATGGCTACACCTTC

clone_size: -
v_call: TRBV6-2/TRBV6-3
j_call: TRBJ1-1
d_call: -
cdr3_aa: CASSYGQDGTELEAFF
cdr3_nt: TGTGCCAGCAGTTACGGGCAAGACGGCACTGAACTGGAAGCTTTCTTT

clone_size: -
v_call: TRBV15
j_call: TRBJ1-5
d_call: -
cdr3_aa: CATSRVVQGYQPQHF
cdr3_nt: TGTGCCACCAGCAGAGTCGTGCAGGGATATCAGCCCCAGCATTTT

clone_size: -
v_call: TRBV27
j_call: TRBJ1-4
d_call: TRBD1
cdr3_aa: CASSSPGQGVEKLFF
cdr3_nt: TGTGCCAGCAGTTCTCCGGGACAGGGGGTTGAAAAACTGTTTTTT

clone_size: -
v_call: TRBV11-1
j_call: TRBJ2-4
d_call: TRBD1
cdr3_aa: CASSPRDRGNIQYF
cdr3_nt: TGTGCCAGCAGCCCACGGGACAGGGGAAACATTCAGTACTTC

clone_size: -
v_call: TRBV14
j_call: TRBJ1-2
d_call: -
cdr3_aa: CASSRSYGREVGYTF
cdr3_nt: TGTGCCAGCAGCCGGAGTTACGGCAGGGAGGTTGGCTACACCTTC

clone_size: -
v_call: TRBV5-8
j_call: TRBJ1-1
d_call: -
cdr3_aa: CASSSIPPTEDGEAFF
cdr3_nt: TGTGCCAGCAGCTCGATACCACCGACGGAGGACGGTGAAGCTTTCTTT

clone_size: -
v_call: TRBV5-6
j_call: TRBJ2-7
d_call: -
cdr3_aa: CASSSGFYYEQYF
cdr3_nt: TGTGCCAGCAGCTCGGGGTTCTACTACGAGCAGTACTTC

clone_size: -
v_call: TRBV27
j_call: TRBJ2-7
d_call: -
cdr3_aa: CASSLSGGLTYEQYF
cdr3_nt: TGTGCCAGCAGTTTATCTGGGGGCCTTACCTACGAGCAGTACTTC

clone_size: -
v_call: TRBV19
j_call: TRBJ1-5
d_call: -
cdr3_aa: CASSIRDGGNQPQHF
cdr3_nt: TGTGCCAGTAGTATCCGGGACGGGGGAAATCAGCCCCAGCATTTT

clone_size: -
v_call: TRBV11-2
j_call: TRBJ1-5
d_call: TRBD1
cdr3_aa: CASSLGQGSNQPQHF
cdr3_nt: TGTGCCAGCAGCTTAGGACAGGGTAGCAATCAGCCCCAGCATTTT

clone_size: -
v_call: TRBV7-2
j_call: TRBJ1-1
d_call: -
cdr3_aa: CASRLHGSGTEAFF
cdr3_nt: TGTGCCAGCAGGTTACATGGGAGTGGGACTGAAGCTTTCTTT

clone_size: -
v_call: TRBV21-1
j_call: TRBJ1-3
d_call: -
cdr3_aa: CASSKGPLSGNTIYF
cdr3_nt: TGTGCCAGCAGCAAAGGTCCACTCTCTGGAAACACCATATATTTT

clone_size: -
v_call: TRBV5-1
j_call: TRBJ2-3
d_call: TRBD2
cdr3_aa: CASSLTQAGGPAGYF
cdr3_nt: TGCGCCAGCAGCTTGACGCAAGCGGGGGGGCCAGCTGGGTATTTT

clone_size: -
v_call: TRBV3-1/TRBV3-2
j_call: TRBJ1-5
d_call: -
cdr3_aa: CASSQGEVNQPQHF
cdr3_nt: TGTGCCAGCAGCCAAGGGGAGGTCAATCAGCCCCAGCATTTT

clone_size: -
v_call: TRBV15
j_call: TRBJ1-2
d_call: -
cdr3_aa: CATSREQTGQIYGYTF
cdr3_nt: TGTGCCACCAGCAGAGAACAGACAGGACAGATCTATGGCTACACCTTC

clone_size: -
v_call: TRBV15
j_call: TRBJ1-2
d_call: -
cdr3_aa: CATGAIYGYTF
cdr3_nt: TGTGCCACCGGGGCAATCTATGGCTACACCTTC

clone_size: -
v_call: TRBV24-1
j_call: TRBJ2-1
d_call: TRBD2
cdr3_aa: CATSDRLSGGAYNEQFF
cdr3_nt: TGTGCCACCAGTGATCGACTTAGCGGGGGGGCCTACAATGAGCAGTTCTTC

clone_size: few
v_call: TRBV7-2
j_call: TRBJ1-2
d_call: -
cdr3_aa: CASSDYSAEGYTF
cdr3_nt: TGTGCCAGCAGCGACTACTCAGCGGAGGGCTACACCTTC

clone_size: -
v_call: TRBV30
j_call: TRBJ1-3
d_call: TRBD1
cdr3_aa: CATSGQGFTTIYF
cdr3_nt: TGTGCCACCTCAGGACAGGGCTTCACCACCATATATTTT

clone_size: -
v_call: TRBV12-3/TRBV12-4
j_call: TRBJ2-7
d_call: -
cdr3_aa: CASRRGYYEQYF
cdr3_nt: TGTGCCAGCCGTAGGGGTTACTACGAGCAGTACTTC

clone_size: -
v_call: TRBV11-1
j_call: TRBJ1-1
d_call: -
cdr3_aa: CASSLARVWGEAFF
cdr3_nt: TGTGCCAGCAGCTTAGCCAGGGTGTGGGGAGAAGCTTTCTTT

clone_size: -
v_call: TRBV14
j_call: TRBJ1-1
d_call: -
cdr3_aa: CASSQEWADLFGEAFF
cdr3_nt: TGTGCCAGCAGCCAAGAGTGGGCAGACCTATTTGGAGAAGCTTTCTTT

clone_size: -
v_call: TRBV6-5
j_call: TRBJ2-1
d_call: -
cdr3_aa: CASSYSPRVGGQFF
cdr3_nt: TGTGCCAGCAGTTACTCTCCCCGGGTGGGAGGGCAGTTCTTC

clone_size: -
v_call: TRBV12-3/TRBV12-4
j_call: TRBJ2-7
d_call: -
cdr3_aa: CASSFWPYEQYF
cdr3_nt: TGTGCCAGCAGTTTCTGGCCATACGAGCAGTACTTC

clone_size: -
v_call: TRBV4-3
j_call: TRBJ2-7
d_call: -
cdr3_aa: CASSQDFGSYYEQYF
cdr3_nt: TGCGCCAGCAGCCAAGATTTTGGCAGTTACTACGAGCAGTACTTC

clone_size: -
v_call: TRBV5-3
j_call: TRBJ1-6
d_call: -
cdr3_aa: CARSLEVGADNSPLHF
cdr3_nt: TGTGCCAGAAGCTTGGAAGTTGGGGCAGACAATTCACCCCTCCACTTT

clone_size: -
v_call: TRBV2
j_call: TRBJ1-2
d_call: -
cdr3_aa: CASVGDYGYTF
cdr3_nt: TGTGCCAGCGTAGGGGATTATGGCTACACCTTC

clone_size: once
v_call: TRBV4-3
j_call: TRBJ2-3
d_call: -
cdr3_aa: CASSQGHGASTDTQYF
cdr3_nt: TGCGCCAGCAGCCAAGGGCATGGGGCAAGCACAGATACGCAGTATTTT

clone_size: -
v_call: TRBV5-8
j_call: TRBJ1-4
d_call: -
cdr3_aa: CASSGGEANEKLFF
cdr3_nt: TGTGCCAGCAGCGGCGGGGAGGCTAATGAAAAACTGTTTTTT

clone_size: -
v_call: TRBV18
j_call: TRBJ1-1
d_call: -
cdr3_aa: CASSPPGGRNTEAFF
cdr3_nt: TGTGCCAGCTCACCACCGGGGGGGAGGAACACTGAAGCTTTCTTT